A selection of T cell receptor beta chains follows, all from one sample in a study of sequential checkpoint blockade in melanoma. Method: immunoSEQ multiplex PCR; TCRdb's copy keeps in-frame clones and lacks some. Seen here are about 30,000 clones, 70% to 85% observed once, and the top ten hold about an eighth. The starting material was CD8+ T cells sorted from blood (inferred from file names), obtained from a patient given nivolumab and ipilimumab in sequence. The receptor source for this set is a human donor with melanoma. The CDR3 runs from the conserved cysteine through the conserved F or W. Each record gives: J gene, D gene, V gene, clone size, CDR3 DNA, CDR3 protein. The D gene is left open where the match is weak. Not every row has a clone size; where given, it reads once, few, many or a size class.

J gene: TRBJ1-2; D gene: TRBD1; V gene: TRBV29-1; clone size: NA; CDR3 DNA: TGCAGCGTTGAAGCGGACAGGGGGCTTAGTGGCTACACCTTC; CDR3 protein: CSVEADRGLSGYTF
J gene: TRBJ2-7; D gene: NA; V gene: TRBV6-1; clone size: NA; CDR3 DNA: TGTGCCAGCAGTGTACGGGGGTACGAGCAGTACTTC; CDR3 protein: CASSVRGYEQYF
J gene: TRBJ2-3; D gene: TRBD2; V gene: TRBV7-9; clone size: few; CDR3 DNA: TGTGCCAGCAGCTTAGGAACTAGCGGTTACACAGATACGCAGTATTTT; CDR3 protein: CASSLGTSGYTDTQYF
J gene: TRBJ2-1; D gene: TRBD2; V gene: TRBV30; clone size: once; CDR3 DNA: TGTGCCTGGAGCGGCGGGGGGGTCGCTGAGCAGTTCTTC; CDR3 protein: CAWSGGGVAEQFF
J gene: TRBJ1-4; D gene: TRBD1; V gene: TRBV11-1; clone size: NA; CDR3 DNA: TGTGCCAGCAGCTGGGACAGCCGAATTAATGAAAAACTGTTTTTT; CDR3 protein: CASSWDSRINEKLFF
J gene: TRBJ1-5; D gene: TRBD1; V gene: TRBV29-1; clone size: NA; CDR3 DNA: TGCAGCGTGGTCCTTTCCGTGACAGGGGGGCATAGCAATCAGCCCCAGCATTTT; CDR3 protein: CSVVLSVTGGHSNQPQHF
J gene: TRBJ2-1; D gene: NA; V gene: TRBV9; clone size: NA; CDR3 DNA: TGTGCCAGCAGCGTAGACGGGTTCGGCGATGAGCAGTTCTTC; CDR3 protein: CASSVDGFGDEQFF
J gene: TRBJ2-7; D gene: TRBD2; V gene: TRBV28; clone size: few; CDR3 DNA: TGTGCCAGCAGTTTTAGCGGGGGGAGCTCCTACGAGCAGTACTTC; CDR3 protein: CASSFSGGSSYEQYF
J gene: TRBJ2-1; D gene: TRBD1; V gene: TRBV27; clone size: NA; CDR3 DNA: TGTGCCAGCAGTCTCTCGGGACAGGGGTTCAATGAGCAGTTCTTC; CDR3 protein: CASSLSGQGFNEQFF
J gene: TRBJ2-7; D gene: NA; V gene: TRBV15; clone size: NA; CDR3 DNA: TGTGCCACCAGCGCCCGCTCCAGCTACGAGCAGTACTTC; CDR3 protein: CATSARSSYEQYF